This T cell receptor beta chain is drawn from a study of T cell repertoires in cytomegalovirus infection. Study-level information: CMV infection plus the matching HLA type was flagged by public TCR beta signatures. Whole-study results and caveats: Cumulative frequency (of public TCR beta family members) identified carriers of CMV plus the relevant HLA. Clonotypes of TCR beta that were HLA-C-restricted and CMV-specific dominated the ex vivo response.

Regarding this clonotype: Its antigen is not known.

TCRdb redid the calling of the reads with MiXCR, one entry per CDR3 protein. The data contain about 190,000 distinct CDR3 sequences, 28% of them singletons. Sequenced input: PBMCs. The TCR sequence derives from a human donor in good health (CMV status not recorded). Some clones in this sample may be carry-over from other donors' samples.

The chain's CDR3 is CSASSLASGEQYF. The CDR3, as DNA: TGCAGTGCTAGTAGCTTGGCTTCGGGGGAGCAGTACTTC. The V gene is TRBV20-1, the J gene TRBJ2-7; D is perhaps TRBD2 (5 bases). Trimming shortened V by 3 bases and J by 7 bases, and 16 bases separated the two germline ends. Germline CDR1 DFQATT, CDR2 SNEGSKA (reference sequence). This CDR3 has 13 residues.